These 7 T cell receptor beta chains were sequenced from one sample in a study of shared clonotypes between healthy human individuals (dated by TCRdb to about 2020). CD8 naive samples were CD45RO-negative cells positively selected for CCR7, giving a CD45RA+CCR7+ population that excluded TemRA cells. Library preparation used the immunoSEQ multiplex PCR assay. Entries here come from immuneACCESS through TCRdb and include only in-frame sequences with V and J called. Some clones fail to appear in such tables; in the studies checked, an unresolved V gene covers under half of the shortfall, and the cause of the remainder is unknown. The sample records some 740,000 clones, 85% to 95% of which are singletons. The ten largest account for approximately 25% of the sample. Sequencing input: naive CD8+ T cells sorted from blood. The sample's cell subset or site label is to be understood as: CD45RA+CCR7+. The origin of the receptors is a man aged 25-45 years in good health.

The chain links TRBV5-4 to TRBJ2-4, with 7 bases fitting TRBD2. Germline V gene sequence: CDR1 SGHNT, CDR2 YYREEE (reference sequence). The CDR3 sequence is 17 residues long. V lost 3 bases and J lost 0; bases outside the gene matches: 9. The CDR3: CASSSAGTTIAKNIQYF. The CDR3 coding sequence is TGTGCCAGCAGCTCGGCCGGGACTACAATAGCCAAAAACATTCAGTACTTC.

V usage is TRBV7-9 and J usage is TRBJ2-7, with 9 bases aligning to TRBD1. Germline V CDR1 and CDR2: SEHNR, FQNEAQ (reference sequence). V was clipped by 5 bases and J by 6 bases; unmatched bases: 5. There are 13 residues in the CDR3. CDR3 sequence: CASSGDRVGEQYF. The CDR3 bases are TGTGCCAGCAGCGGGGACAGGGTTGGCGAGCAGTACTTC.

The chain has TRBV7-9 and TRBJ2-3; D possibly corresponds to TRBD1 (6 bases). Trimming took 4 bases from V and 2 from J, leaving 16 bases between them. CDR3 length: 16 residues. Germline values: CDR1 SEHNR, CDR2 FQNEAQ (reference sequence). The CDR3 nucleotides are TGTGCCAGCAGCTCGGGACACCTGGGGCCCACAGATACGCAGTATTTT. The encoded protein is CASSSGHLGPTDTQYF.

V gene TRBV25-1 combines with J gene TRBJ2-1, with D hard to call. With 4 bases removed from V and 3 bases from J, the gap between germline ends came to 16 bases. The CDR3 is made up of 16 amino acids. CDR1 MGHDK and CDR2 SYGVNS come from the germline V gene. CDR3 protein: CASSAQDSYYYNEQFF. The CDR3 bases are TGTGCCAGCAGTGCCCAAGACTCCTACTACTACAATGAGCAGTTCTTC.

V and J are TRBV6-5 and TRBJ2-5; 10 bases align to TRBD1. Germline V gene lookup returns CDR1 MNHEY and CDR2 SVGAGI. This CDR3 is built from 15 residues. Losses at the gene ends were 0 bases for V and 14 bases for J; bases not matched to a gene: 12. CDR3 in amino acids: CASSYSMGQGSTIYF. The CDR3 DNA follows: TGTGCCAGCAGTTACTCGATGGGACAGGGGAGCACGATTTACTTC.

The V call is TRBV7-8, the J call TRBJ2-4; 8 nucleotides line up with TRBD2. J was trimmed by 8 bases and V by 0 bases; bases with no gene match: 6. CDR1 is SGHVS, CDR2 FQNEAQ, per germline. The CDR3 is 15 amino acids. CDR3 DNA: TGTGCCAGCAGCTTAGCGGGACTAGGACTTGACATTCAGTACTTC. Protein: CASSLAGLGLDIQYF.

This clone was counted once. In DNA, the CDR3 is TGTGCCAGCAGTGATACCAACAATGAGCAGTTCTTC. Translating it yields CASSDTNNEQFF. V usage is TRBV6-4 and J usage is TRBJ2-1; D not resolved. V was clipped by 3 bases and J by 5 bases, with 5 bases between them. This CDR3 has 12 amino acids. Germline-derived CDR1 and CDR2 are MRHNA and SNTAGT.